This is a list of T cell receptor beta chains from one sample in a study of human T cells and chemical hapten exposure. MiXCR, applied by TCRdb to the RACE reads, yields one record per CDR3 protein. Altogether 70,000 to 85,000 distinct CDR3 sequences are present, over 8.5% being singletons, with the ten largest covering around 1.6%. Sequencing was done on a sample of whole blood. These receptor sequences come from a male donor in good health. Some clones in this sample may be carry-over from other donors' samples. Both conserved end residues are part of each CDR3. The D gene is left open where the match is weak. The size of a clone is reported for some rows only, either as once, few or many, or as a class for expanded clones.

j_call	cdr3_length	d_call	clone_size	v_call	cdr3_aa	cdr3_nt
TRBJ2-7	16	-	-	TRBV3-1	CASSLTRGRSSYEQYF	TGTGCCAGCAGCCTAACCAGGGGCCGAAGCTCCTACGAGCAGTACTTC
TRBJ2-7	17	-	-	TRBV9	CASSPVVGGSSSYEQYF	TGTGCCAGCAGCCCAGTGGTCGGGGGATCAAGCTCCTACGAGCAGTACTTC
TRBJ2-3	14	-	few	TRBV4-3	CASSQDWGADTQYF	TGCGCCAGCAGCCAAGATTGGGGAGCAGATACGCAGTATTTT
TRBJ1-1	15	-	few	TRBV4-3	CASSQESGGRGEAFF	TGCGCCAGCAGCCAAGAAAGCGGGGGGAGAGGTGAAGCTTTCTTT
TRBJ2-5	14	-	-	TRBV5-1	CASTLFGSTETQYF	TGCGCCAGCACCCTCTTCGGTAGCACTGAGACCCAGTACTTC
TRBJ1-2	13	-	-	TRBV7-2	CASSDGSNYGYTF	TGTGCCAGCAGCGACGGTTCTAACTATGGCTACACCTTC
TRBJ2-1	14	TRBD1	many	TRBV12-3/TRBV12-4	CASSSWTGNNEQFF	TGTGCCAGCAGTTCCTGGACAGGGAACAATGAGCAGTTCTTC
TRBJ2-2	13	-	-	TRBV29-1	CSSSESNTGELFF	TGCAGCTCTAGTGAAAGCAACACCGGGGAGCTGTTTTTT
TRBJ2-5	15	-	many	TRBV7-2	CASSFTPAGRETQYF	TGTGCCAGCAGCTTTACCCCGGCGGGGCGTGAGACCCAGTACTTC
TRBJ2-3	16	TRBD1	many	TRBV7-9	CASRETVGQNTDTQYF	TGTGCCAGCAGAGAGACTGTGGGACAGAACACAGATACGCAGTATTTT
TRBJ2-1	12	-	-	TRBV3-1	CASSQGERVQFF	TGTGCCAGCAGCCAAGGAGAGCGGGTTCAGTTCTTC
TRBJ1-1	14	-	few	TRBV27	CASSPGQTNTEAFF	TGTGCCAGCAGTCCCGGACAGACGAACACTGAAGCTTTCTTT
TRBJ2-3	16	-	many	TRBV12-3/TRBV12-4	CASSLSHRTSTDTQYF	TGTGCCAGCAGTTTAAGTCACAGGACCAGCACAGATACGCAGTATTTT
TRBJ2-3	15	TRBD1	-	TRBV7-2	CASLLTGGKGDTQYF	TGTGCCAGCCTTTTGACAGGGGGCAAGGGAGATACGCAGTATTTT
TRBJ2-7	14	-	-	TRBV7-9	CASSLAGTLREQYF	TGTGCCAGCAGCTTAGCCGGGACCCTTAGGGAGCAGTACTTC
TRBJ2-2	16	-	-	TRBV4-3	CASSQDRETWTGELFF	TGCGCCAGCAGCCAAGATAGGGAGACATGGACCGGGGAGCTGTTTTTT